The 32 T cell receptor beta chains reported below all come from one sample, sequenced in a study of cytomegalovirus exposure and HLA in healthy donors. PCR employed 60 Vbeta and 13 Jbeta primers. The assay was immunoSEQ multiplex PCR, and TCRdb's table has in-frame clones only and misses some. This sample has 70,000 to 100,000 clones, with over 60% found just once. The sequencing input was PBMCs. These receptors were collected from a woman in her fifties or sixties in good health and CMV-seropositive.

This rearrangement joins TRBV5-1 to TRBJ2-3; possibly TRBD1 for D (6 bases). This CDR3 contains 13 residues. Germline V gene data show CDR1 as SGHRS and CDR2 as YFSETQ. The V end lost 4 bases, the J end lost 6 bases, and 12 bases lay between the germline ends. CDR3 sequence (DNA): TGCGCCAGCAGCACCGGGACACAGGATACGCAGTATTTT. Its translation is CASSTGTQDTQYF.

This chain's CDR3 is CASSSQTRTGREYGYTF. DNA for the CDR3: TGTGCCAGCAGTTCACAAACCAGGACAGGAAGGGAATATGGCTACACCTTC. The chain uses TRBV28 and TRBJ1-2; 7 positions agree with TRBD1. Trimming took 4 bases from V and 5 from J; bases not matched to a gene: 16. This CDR3 contains 17 residues. Per the germline V gene, CDR1 is MDHEN and CDR2 is SYDVKM.

The J gene is TRBJ2-1, the V gene TRBV25-1; a weak D match, TRBD1 (6 bases). The CDR3 is 16 amino acids. Germline lookup yields CDR1 MGHDK and CDR2 SYGVNS. Trimming left V 4 bases short and J 0 bases short, with 13 bases between. The CDR3 nucleotides read TGTGCCAGCAGTGGATCGGACAGATTCTCCTACAATGAGCAGTTCTTC. This codes for CASSGSDRFSYNEQFF.

The chain carries TRBV6-5 and TRBJ2-3; TRBD1 aligns across 10 bases. Looked up from germline, CDR1 is MNHEY and CDR2 is SVGAGI. V dropped 6 bases and J dropped 4; count of bases not matched to a gene: 7. This CDR3 is built from 15 residues. Here the CDR3 reads CASRARDRGADTQYF. CDR3 coding DNA: TGTGCCAGCAGAGCCCGGGACAGGGGCGCAGATACGCAGTATTTT.

V usage is TRBV6-5 and J usage is TRBJ1-2; no definite D call. This CDR3 spans 15 amino acids. Germline CDR1 MNHEY, CDR2 SVGAGI. V was trimmed by 0 bases and J by 4 bases, leaving 12 bases between them. The CDR3 DNA reads TGTGCCAGCAGTTACTCGAACCAACTTGGCTATGGCTACACCTTC. Encoded protein: CASSYSNQLGYGYTF.

This clone was seen a few times. V usage is TRBV6-1 and J usage is TRBJ2-2; D might be TRBD2 (6 bases). This CDR3 has 15 residues. The ends were cut back, 6 bases at V and 2 bases at J, with 13 bases in the middle. The germline gives CDR1 MNHNS, CDR2 SASEGT. The CDR3 loop is CASSRGTFNTGELFF. CDR3 in DNA: TGTGCCAGCAGCCGGGGGACCTTTAACACCGGGGAGCTGTTTTTT.

Only a few counts were recorded for this clone. This CDR3 is CATSRDYPPGGSTFF. The DNA of the CDR3 is TGTGCCACCAGCAGAGATTATCCCCCAGGGGGCTCAACTTTCTTT. This chain connects TRBV15 to TRBJ1-1; 8 bases are shared with TRBD1. There are 15 residues in the CDR3. The trim removed 0 bases at V and 12 bases at J, leaving 12 bases unmatched. Germline V lookup: CDR1 LNHNV, CDR2 YYDKDF (reference sequence).

Remarks on this clone: The same CDR3 arises from other DNA sequences in this sample as well. As DNA, the CDR3 is TGCGCCAGCAGCTTTTCAGGTAACACTGAAGCTTTCTTT. Residues: CASSFSGNTEAFF. The chain uses TRBV5-1 and TRBJ1-1, with D hard to call. V was cut by 2 bases and J by 2 bases, with 7 bases left in between. CDR3 length: 13 amino acids. Germline V gene data show CDR1 as SGHRS and CDR2 as YFSETQ.

The chain couples TRBV30 to TRBJ2-6, with a tentative D call TRBD1 (5 bases). The CDR3 covers 18 residues. Trimming took off 0 bases at V and 3 bases at J, with 18 bases between the two ends. Germline CDR1 is GTSNPN and CDR2 is SVGIG (reference sequence). This CDR3 reads CAWSVSRQGRDGANVLTF. The CDR3 DNA reads as TGTGCCTGGAGTGTCTCTCGGCAGGGAAGAGATGGGGCCAACGTCCTGACTTTC.

As concerns this clone: The sample carries other DNA sequences with the same CDR3. This chain joins TRBV27 and TRBJ1-6; D perhaps matches TRBD1 (6 bases). The ends were cut back, 8 bases at V and 7 bases at J, with 18 bases in the middle. In germline, CDR1 is MNHEY, CDR2 SMNVEV (reference sequence). The CDR3 length is 15 residues. This CDR3 reads CASALNRVGNSPLHF. For the CDR3, the DNA is TGTGCCAGCGCACTGAACAGGGTTGGAAATTCACCCCTCCACTTT.

V and J are TRBV10-3 and TRBJ1-6; no definite D call. Germline V gene sequence: CDR1 ENHRY, CDR2 SYGVKD. V was trimmed by 3 bases and J by 0 bases, leaving 9 bases between them. This CDR3 spans 16 amino acids. For the CDR3, the DNA is TGTGCCATCAGTGATCCCCATAGCTCCTATAATTCACCCCTCCACTTT. Amino acid sequence: CAISDPHSSYNSPLHF.

This clone was observed a few times. The chain uses TRBV5-6 and TRBJ1-1, with TRBD1 identical over 10 bases. The germline V gene has CDR1 SGHDT and CDR2 YYEEEE. There are 15 residues in the CDR3. V lost 4 bases to trimming and J lost 9 bases; unmatched junction nucleotides: 12. This CDR3 is CASSPTGGASDQAFF. DNA for the CDR3: TGTGCCAGCAGCCCGACAGGGGGCGCTTCGGATCAAGCTTTCTTT. The full variable domain, in which reference TRBV5-6 and TRBJ1-1 provide the parts outside the CDR3, is DAGVTQSPTHLIKTRGQQVTLRCSPKSGHDTVSWYQQALGQGPQFIFQYYEEEERQRGNFPDRFSGHQFPNYSSELNVNALLLGDSALYLCASSPTGGASDQAFFGQGTRLTVV.

In its sample, this clone was seen once. V and J are TRBV7-9 and TRBJ1-1, with unresolved D. The CDR3 is 12 amino acids. Germline V gene sequence: CDR1 SEHNR, CDR2 FQNEAQ (reference sequence). V was cut by 4 bases and J by 2 bases, with 5 bases left in between. The CDR3 bases are TGTGCCAGCAGCTCCCAAAACACTGAAGCTTTCTTT. Its translation is CASSSQNTEAFF. Full variable domain (missing parts from reference TRBV7-9 and TRBJ1-1): DTGVSQNPRHKITKRGQNVTFRCDPISEHNRLYWYRQTLGQGPEFLTYFQNEAQLEKSRLLSDRFSAERPKGSFSTLEIQRTEQGDSAMYLCASSSQNTEAFFGQGTRLTVV.

V is TRBV2 and J is TRBJ2-1; possibly TRBD1 for D (6 bases). This CDR3 comprises 15 residues. The germline CDR1 and CDR2 sequences are SNHLY and FYNNEI. Trimming removed 4 bases from V and 5 bases from J, with 15 bases in between. CDR3 bases: TGTGCCAGCAGTGGCCTTCGAGGGGGACACAATGAGCAGTTCTTC. As protein: CASSGLRGGHNEQFF.

This clone was picked up a small number of times. The chain has TRBV2 and TRBJ1-1; TRBD1 is a possible D gene (6 bases). This CDR3 region has 13 residues. CDR1 is SNHLY, CDR2 FYNNEI, per germline. Trimming shortened V by 6 bases and J by 1 base, and 9 bases separated the two germline ends. CDR3 in DNA: TGTGCCAGCAGGGACAGCGGGAACACTGAAGCTTTCTTT. Translation: CASRDSGNTEAFF.

This clone was detected a few times. This chain uses TRBV6-5 with TRBJ2-7, with D possibly being TRBD1 (6 bases). V was cut by 2 bases and J by 3 bases, with 11 bases left in between. This CDR3 comprises 14 residues. In germline, CDR1 is MNHEY, CDR2 SVGAGI. The CDR3 spells CASSYADSGYEQYF. As DNA, the CDR3 is TGTGCCAGCAGTTACGCGGACAGTGGCTACGAGCAGTACTTC.

The chain links TRBV6-1 to TRBJ1-1; D possibly corresponds to TRBD1 (6 bases). Germline assignment: CDR1 MNHNS and CDR2 SASEGT. Trimming cost V 2 bases and J 5 bases, with 9 bases left between them. The CDR3 extends over 13 amino acids. In nucleotides, the CDR3 is TGTGCCAGCAGTGAAAGGGGGGGGACTGAAGCTTTCTTT. Translated: CASSERGGTEAFF.

The V call is TRBV2, the J call TRBJ1-1; D remains unclear. Germline V gene data show CDR1 as SNHLY and CDR2 as FYNNEI. The CDR3 contains 13 residues. Trimming took off 8 bases at V and 1 base at J, with 11 bases between the two ends. CDR3 protein: CASGRGENTEAFF. For the CDR3, the DNA is TGTGCCAGCGGAAGAGGTGAGAACACTGAAGCTTTCTTT. Looking up the rest from reference TRBV2 and TRBJ1-1 gives the full variable domain: EPEVTQTPSHQVTQMGQEVILRCVPISNHLYFYWYRQILGQKVEFLVSFYNNEISEKSEIFDDQFSVERPDGSNFTLKIRSTKLEDSAMYFCASGRGENTEAFFGQGTRLTVV.

The chain combines TRBV5-4 with TRBJ2-2; 7 positions match TRBD1. The V and J ends lost 0 bases and 7 bases, in that order; junction bases with no gene match: 6. The CDR3 spans 15 residues. Germline V gene sequence: CDR1 SGHNT, CDR2 YYREEE (reference sequence). CDR3 DNA sequence: TGTGCCAGCAGCTTGGCTGACAGGGAGTTCGGGGAGCTGTTTTTT. Translated: CASSLADREFGELFF. Full variable domain (missing parts from reference TRBV5-4 and TRBJ2-2): ETGVTQSPTHLIKTRGQQVTLRCSSQSGHNTVSWYQQALGQGPQFIFQYYREEENGRGNFPPRFSGLQFPNYSSELNVNALELDDSALYLCASSLADREFGELFFGEGSRLTVL.

This clone was recorded a few times. The rearrangement links TRBV9 to TRBJ2-3; 10 positions match TRBD2. The V gene end was trimmed by 5 bases and the J gene end by 0 bases; junction bases not matched to a gene: 3. This CDR3 is built from 15 residues. The germline V gene has CDR1 SGDLS and CDR2 YYNGEE. The CDR3 DNA is TGTGCCAGCAGTAGCGGGGGGCCTAGCACAGATACGCAGTATTTT. Its protein product is CASSSGGPSTDTQYF.

Worth noting for this clone: One junction end does not reproduce the germline sequence, and a read error may be involved. Additional DNA sequences in this sample encode the identical CDR3. The gene calls are TRBV9 and TRBJ2-1; 10 nucleotides agree with TRBD1. CDR1 and CDR2 (germline): SGDLS, YYNGEE. The CDR3 has 16 amino acids. The chain's CDR3 is CASSASTGGGYNEQFF. In nucleotides, the CDR3 is TGTGCCAGCAGCGCCTCGACAGGGGGCGGGTACAATGAACAGTTCTTC.

The chain carries TRBV5-1 and TRBJ2-7, with 10 bases lining up with TRBD1. Germline CDR1 and CDR2: SGHRS and YFSETQ. The J segment lost 1 base and the V segment lost 4 bases, leaving 14 bases of the junction unmatched. This CDR3 is built from 18 residues. The CDR3 sequence: CASSKGTGVLGYSYEQYF. The CDR3 DNA follows: TGCGCCAGCAGCAAAGGGACAGGGGTCTTAGGGTATTCCTACGAGCAGTACTTC.

The chain uses TRBV7-8 and TRBJ1-4; D call uncertain. CDR1 and CDR2 from the germline V gene are SGHVS and FQNEAQ. V lost 2 bases and J lost 7, with 11 bases in between. The CDR3 has 14 amino acids. CDR3 coding DNA: TGTGCCAGCAGCTTAAGTAGGCAGGTTGAAAAACTGTTTTTT. Its translation: CASSLSRQVEKLFF.

The chain links TRBV29-1 to TRBJ2-1; D not resolved. This CDR3 is 11 amino acids long. V was cut by 4 bases and J by 9 bases, with 10 bases left in between. Germline V gene lookup returns CDR1 SQVTM and CDR2 ANQGSEA. CDR3 amino acids: CSVVFVREQFF. In nucleotides, the CDR3 is TGCAGCGTTGTATTTGTTCGTGAGCAGTTCTTC.

The gene calls are TRBV7-3 and TRBJ2-2; D not resolved. In germline, CDR1 is SGHTA, CDR2 FQGTGA. V lost 3 bases and J 4 bases, leaving 3 bases between the germline ends. The CDR3 consists of 12 residues. This CDR3 is CASSFGTGELFF. DNA of the CDR3: TGTGCCAGCAGCTTCGGCACCGGGGAGCTGTTTTTT. The whole variable domain, remainder taken from reference TRBV7-3 and TRBJ2-2, is GAGVSQTPSNKVTEKGKYVELRCDPISGHTALYWYRQSLGQGPEFLIYFQGTGAADDSGLPNDRFFAVRPEGSVSTLKIQRTERGDSAVYLCASSFGTGELFFGEGSRLTVL.

V usage is TRBV7-3 and J usage is TRBJ2-6; D not resolved. Trimming removed 6 bases from V and 0 bases from J, with 12 bases in between. The CDR3 is 16 amino acids. Germline V lookup: CDR1 SGHTA, CDR2 FQGTGA. The CDR3 region has the DNA TGTGCCAGCAGGGAGAGTATCCCCTCTGGGGCCAACGTCCTGACTTTC. Amino acid sequence: CASRESIPSGANVLTF.

This sequence joins TRBV19 and TRBJ2-1; the D is unclear. CDR1 and CDR2 (germline): LNHDA, SQIVND (reference sequence). The V gene lost 5 bases and the J gene lost 2 bases, with 7 bases spanning the gap. The CDR3 totals 13 residues. CDR3 amino acids: CASSLSPYNEQFF. CDR3 nucleotide sequence: TGTGCCAGTAGTCTAAGTCCCTACAATGAGCAGTTCTTC.

The chain couples TRBV7-2 to TRBJ2-3, with TRBD2 identical over 14 bases. The germline V gene has CDR1 SGHTA and CDR2 FQGNSA. V was clipped by 4 bases and J by 4 bases; unmatched bases: 10. The CDR3 has 18 amino acids. CDR3 loop: CASSSRLAGGPGADTQYF. Written as DNA, the CDR3 is TGTGCCAGCAGCTCCCGACTAGCGGGGGGGCCTGGGGCAGATACGCAGTATTTT.

CDR3 bases: TGTGCCAGCAGTCCGTCCAACAGGGACAGTGTCTATGGCTACACCTTC. It yields the protein CASSPSNRDSVYGYTF. The chain has TRBV7-9 and TRBJ1-2; 7 positions agree with TRBD1. Germline values: CDR1 SEHNR, CDR2 FQNEAQ (reference sequence). V trimming: 6 bases; J trimming: 4 bases; junction bases outside the gene matches: 14. The CDR3 consists of 16 residues.

J is TRBJ1-4 and V is TRBV5-6; D gene unclear. This CDR3 is built from 16 residues. Germline V lookup: CDR1 SGHDT, CDR2 YYEEEE. The ends were cut back, 3 bases at V and 4 bases at J, with 16 bases in the middle. CDR3: CASSSPYTGGNEKLFF. In nucleotides, the CDR3 is TGTGCCAGCAGCTCCCCGTATACGGGTGGTAATGAAAAACTGTTTTTT.

The gene calls are TRBV7-2 and TRBJ2-7; no clear D. Between the trimmed V and J ends, which lost 2 bases and 3 bases, there was a span of 5 bases. This CDR3 contains 12 residues. The V gene's germline CDR1 is SGHTA and CDR2 FQGNSA. CDR3 loop: CASSLTSYEQYF. The CDR3 region has the DNA TGTGCCAGCAGCTTAACCAGCTACGAGCAGTACTTC.

The chain recombines TRBV5-1 with TRBJ1-2, with a tentative D call TRBD1 (5 bases). Trimming shortened V by 3 bases and J by 1 base, and 10 bases separated the two germline ends. The CDR3 totals 14 residues. Germline lookup yields CDR1 SGHRS and CDR2 YFSETQ. The CDR3: CASSSFDSNYGYTF. CDR3 in DNA: TGCGCCAGCAGCTCGTTTGACAGTAACTATGGCTACACCTTC.